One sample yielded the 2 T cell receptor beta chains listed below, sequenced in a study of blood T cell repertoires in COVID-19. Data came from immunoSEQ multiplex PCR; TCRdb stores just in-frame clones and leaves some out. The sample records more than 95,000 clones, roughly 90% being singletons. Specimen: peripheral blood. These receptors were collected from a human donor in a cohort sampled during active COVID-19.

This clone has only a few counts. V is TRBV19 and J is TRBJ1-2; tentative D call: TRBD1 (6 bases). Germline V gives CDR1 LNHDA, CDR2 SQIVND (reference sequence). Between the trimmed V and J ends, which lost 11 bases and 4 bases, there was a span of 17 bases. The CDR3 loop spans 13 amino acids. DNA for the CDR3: TGTGCCGGACGACAGGCCCCCCTCTATGGCTACACCTTC. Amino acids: CAGRQAPLYGYTF.

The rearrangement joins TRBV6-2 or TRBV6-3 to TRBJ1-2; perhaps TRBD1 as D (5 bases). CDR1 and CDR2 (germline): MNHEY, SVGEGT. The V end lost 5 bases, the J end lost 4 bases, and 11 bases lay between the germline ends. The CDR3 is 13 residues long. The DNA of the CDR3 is TGTGCCAGCAGTGGGTACAGGAGCTATGGCTACACCTTC. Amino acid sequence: CASSGYRSYGYTF.